This passage covers 9 T cell receptor beta chains from one sample sequenced in a study of blood T cell repertoires in COVID-19. TCRdb's copy holds only in-frame clones and misses some; the assay was immunoSEQ multiplex PCR. This table holds under 200,000 clones, approximately 88% found once. Sequencing was done on a sample of peripheral blood. The receptors stem from a man between 18 and 35 years old with active or convalescent COVID-19.

The chain uses TRBV19 and TRBJ1-2; D perhaps matches TRBD1 (5 bases). The length of the CDR3 is 15 residues. The V gene lost 5 bases and the J gene lost 3 bases, with 16 bases spanning the gap. CDR1 is LNHDA, CDR2 SQIVND, per germline (reference sequence). CDR3: CASSSTWGTHYGYTF. The CDR3, as DNA: TGTGCCAGTAGTTCTACCTGGGGCACCCACTATGGCTACACCTTC. Using reference TRBV19 and TRBJ1-2 for the parts outside the CDR3, the full variable domain is DGGITQSPKYLFRKEGQNVTLSCEQNLNHDAMYWYRQDPGQGLRLIYYSQIVNDFQKGDIAEGYSVSREKKESFPLTVTSAQKNPTAFYLCASSSTWGTHYGYTFGSGTRLTVV.

This clone was counted only a few times. The chain recombines TRBV6-5 with TRBJ2-5, with TRBD2 as a possible D gene (5 bases). This CDR3 is 13 amino acids long. Germline assignment: CDR1 MNHEY and CDR2 SVGAGI. Trimming pared 3 bases from V and 5 bases from J, leaving 10 bases between. The CDR3: CASSYGREETQYF. The CDR3 coding sequence is TGTGCCAGCAGTTATGGTAGGGAGGAGACCCAGTACTTC.

This clone has a handful of counts. This chain joins TRBV7-6 and TRBJ2-1; tentatively, D is TRBD1 (6 bases). CDR3 length: 16 residues. Germline V gene lookup returns CDR1 SGHVS and CDR2 FNYEAQ. Trimming took 6 bases from V and 6 from J, leaving 21 bases between them. CDR3 loop: CASSPTGFSPSNEQFF. Written as DNA, the CDR3 is TGTGCCAGCAGTCCTACAGGGTTCAGTCCCTCCAATGAGCAGTTCTTC.

The sample holds a few counts of this clone. The CDR3 spells CASSADIDTDTQYF. The CDR3 DNA reads TGTGCCAGCAGCGCGGACATTGACACAGATACGCAGTATTTT. V usage is TRBV7-2 and J usage is TRBJ2-3, with D possibly being TRBD1 (5 bases). V was trimmed by 5 bases and J by 2 bases, leaving 11 bases between them. Germline V CDR1 and CDR2: SGHTA, FQGNSA. The CDR3 covers 14 residues. The complete variable domain, with remaining parts taken from reference TRBV7-2 and TRBJ2-3, reads GAGVSQSPSNKVTEKGKDVELRCDPISGHTALYWYRQSLGQGLEFLIYFQGNSAPDKSGLPSDRFSAERTGGSVSTLTIQRTQQEDSAVYLCASSADIDTDTQYFGPGTRLTVL.

This clone occurred a few times. As DNA, the CDR3 is TGTGCCAGCAGCTTAGGACAGGATCCCTCCTACGAGCAGTACTTC. Translated: CASSLGQDPSYEQYF. V gene TRBV11-2 combines with J gene TRBJ2-7; D possibly corresponds to TRBD1 (6 bases). The V gene's germline CDR1 is SGHAT and CDR2 FQNNGV. The length of the CDR3 is 15 residues. V was pared by 1 base and J by 0 bases, with 10 bases between.

V and J are TRBV5-1 and TRBJ1-2; TRBD1 matches 8 bases. With V trimmed by 3 bases and J by 6 bases, 7 bases remained unmatched. CDR1 is SGHRS, CDR2 YFSETQ, per germline. The CDR3 length is 14 residues. The CDR3 sequence is CASSSSGGADGYTF. CDR3 bases: TGCGCCAGCAGCTCTTCAGGGGGCGCGGATGGCTACACCTTC.

This clone has ten or more counts. The rearrangement joins TRBV19 to TRBJ2-7, with 7 bases that match TRBD1. V lost 4 bases, J lost 6 bases, and 3 bases stayed unmatched. Germline values: CDR1 LNHDA, CDR2 SQIVND (reference sequence). This CDR3 region has 12 residues. CDR3 residues: CASSTRTGEQYF. The CDR3 DNA is TGTGCCAGTAGTACCCGGACAGGCGAGCAGTACTTC.

The rearrangement links TRBV7-8 to TRBJ2-7; D may be TRBD2 (7 bases). The V end lost 1 base, the J end lost 2 bases, and 12 bases lay between the germline ends. Germline V gives CDR1 SGHVS, CDR2 FQNEAQ. CDR3 length: 15 residues. The DNA for the CDR3 is TGTGCCAGCAGCTTAGGGGGGCGGGAGACCTACGAGCAGTACTTC. Translation: CASSLGGRETYEQYF.

This clone was seen just once. J is TRBJ2-1 and V is TRBV2; D is perhaps TRBD1 (6 bases). CDR1 and CDR2 (germline): SNHLY, FYNNEI. The CDR3 loop spans 13 amino acids. V lost 6 bases, J lost 2 bases, and 8 bases lay in between. The CDR3 spells CASRQGPYNEQFF. CDR3 bases: TGTGCCAGCAGACAGGGTCCCTACAATGAGCAGTTCTTC. The full variable domain, with the rest looked up from reference TRBV2 and TRBJ2-1, is EPEVTQTPSHQVTQMGQEVILRCVPISNHLYFYWYRQILGQKVEFLVSFYNNEISEKSEIFDDQFSVERPDGSNFTLKIRSTKLEDSAMYFCASRQGPYNEQFFGPGTRLTVL.